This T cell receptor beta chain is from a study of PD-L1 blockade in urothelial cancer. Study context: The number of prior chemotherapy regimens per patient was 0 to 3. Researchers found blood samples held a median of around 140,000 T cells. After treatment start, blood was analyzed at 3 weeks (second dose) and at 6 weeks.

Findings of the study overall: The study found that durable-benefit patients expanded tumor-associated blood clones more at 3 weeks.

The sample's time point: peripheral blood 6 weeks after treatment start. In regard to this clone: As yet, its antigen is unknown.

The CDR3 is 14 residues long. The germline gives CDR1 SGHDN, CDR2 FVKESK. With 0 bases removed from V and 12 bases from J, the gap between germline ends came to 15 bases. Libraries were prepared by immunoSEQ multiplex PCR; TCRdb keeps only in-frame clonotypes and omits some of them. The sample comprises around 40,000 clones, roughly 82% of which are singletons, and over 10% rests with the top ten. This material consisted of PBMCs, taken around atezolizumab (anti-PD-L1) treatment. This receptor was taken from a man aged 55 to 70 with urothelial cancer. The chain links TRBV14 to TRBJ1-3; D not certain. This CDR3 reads CASSQDLPTRGIYF. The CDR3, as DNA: TGTGCCAGCAGCCAAGATCTACCAACACGGGGCATATATTTT.